This TCR beta chain emerged from a study of vaccination effects on CD4 cells after COVID-19. As concerns this clone: Antigen: not known.

Germline CDR1 is SGHTA and CDR2 is FQGNSA. Trimming left V 4 bases short and J 7 bases short, with 14 bases between. The CDR3 has 14 residues. Antigen-specific CD4+ T cells were first expanded with viral peptide pools by the ViraFEST assay and only then sequenced. Isolation of CD4+ T cells took place after 10 days of culture. Every participant took two doses of the BNT162b2 or mRNA-1273 vaccine. Neither prior SARS-CoV-2 infection nor positive nucleocapsid antibodies were present in the vaccine recipients. Sequencing used immunoSEQ multiplex PCR; TCRdb keeps in-frame clones, though not all of them. The data contain 65,000 to 75,000 clones, about 67% of them seen just once; the ten biggest clones take up roughly 1.5%.

The chain uses TRBV7-2 and TRBJ2-1; D might be TRBD1 (7 bases). This clonotype originated in a human donor who received a COVID-19 vaccine. Sequenced here: CD4+ T cells from PBMCs cultured with HCoV-229E spike peptides, sampled after COVID-19 vaccination. As DNA, the CDR3 is TGTGCCAGCAGCTGGCGGGACAGAGCGAATGAGCAGTTCTTC. This codes for CASSWRDRANEQFF.